This T cell receptor beta chain was captured in a study of T cell repertoires and Cas9 in healthy adults. The wider study: SpCas9-reactive CD4 and CD8 T cells were characterized for potency, cytotoxicity and lineage.

Study results and limitations: In vitro, SpCas9-reactive Tregs were reported to curb effector T cell proliferation and function.

Measured with immunoSEQ multiplex PCR; TCRdb has only the in-frame clones, and not every one. Among 15,000 or so clones listed, roughly 89% were seen once. Notes on this clone: The antigen remains unidentified.

This CDR3 contains 13 residues. Germline-derived CDR1 and CDR2 are LNHDA and SQIVND (reference sequence). The V end lost 7 bases, the J end lost 0 bases, and 7 bases lay between the germline ends. The receptor comes from a human donor in good health. Sample: Tregs (CD4+, CD25+, CD127-, CD137-, CD154-) from PBMCs; culture status not recorded. V and J are TRBV19 and TRBJ2-1, with a weak D call TRBD2 (6 bases). DNA of the CDR3: TGTGCCAGTACCGGGGGCTCCTACAATGAGCAGTTCTTC. Its translation is CASTGGSYNEQFF.